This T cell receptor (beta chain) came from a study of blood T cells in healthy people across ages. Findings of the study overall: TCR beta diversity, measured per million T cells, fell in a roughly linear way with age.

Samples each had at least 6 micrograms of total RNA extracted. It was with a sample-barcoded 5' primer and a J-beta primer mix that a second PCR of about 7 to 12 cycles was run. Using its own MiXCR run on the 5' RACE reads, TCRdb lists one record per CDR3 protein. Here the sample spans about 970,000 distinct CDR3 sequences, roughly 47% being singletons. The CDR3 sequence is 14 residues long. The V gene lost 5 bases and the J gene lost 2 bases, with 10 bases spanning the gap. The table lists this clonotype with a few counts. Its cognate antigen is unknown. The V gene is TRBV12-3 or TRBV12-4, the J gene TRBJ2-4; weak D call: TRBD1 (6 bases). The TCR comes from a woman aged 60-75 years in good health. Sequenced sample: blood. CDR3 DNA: TGTGCCAGCAGTCAAACAGGGTCCAAAAACATTCAGTACTTC. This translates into CASSQTGSKNIQYF.